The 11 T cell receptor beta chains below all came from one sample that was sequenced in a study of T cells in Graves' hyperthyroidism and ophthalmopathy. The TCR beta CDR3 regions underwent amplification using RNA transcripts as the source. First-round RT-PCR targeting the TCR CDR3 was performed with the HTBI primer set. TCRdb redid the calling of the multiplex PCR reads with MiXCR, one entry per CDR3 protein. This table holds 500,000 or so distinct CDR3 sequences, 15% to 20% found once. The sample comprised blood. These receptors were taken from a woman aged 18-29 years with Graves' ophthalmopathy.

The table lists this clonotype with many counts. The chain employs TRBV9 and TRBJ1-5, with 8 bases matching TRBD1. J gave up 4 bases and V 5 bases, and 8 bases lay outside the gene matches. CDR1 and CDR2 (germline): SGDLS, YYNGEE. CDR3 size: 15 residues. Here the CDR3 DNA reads TGTGCCAGCAGTTTCGGACAGGGAGTAAATCAGCCCCAGCATTTT. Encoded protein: CASSFGQGVNQPQHF.

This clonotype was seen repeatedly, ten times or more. This CDR3 is CSASEQPSYEQYF. The CDR3 nucleotides are TGCAGTGCTAGTGAACAGCCCTCCTACGAGCAGTACTTC. J is TRBJ2-7 and V is TRBV20-1; D is ambiguous. Trimming removed 3 bases from V and 0 bases from J, with 9 bases in between. The CDR3 spans 13 residues. Germline assignment: CDR1 DFQATT and CDR2 SNEGSKA (reference sequence).

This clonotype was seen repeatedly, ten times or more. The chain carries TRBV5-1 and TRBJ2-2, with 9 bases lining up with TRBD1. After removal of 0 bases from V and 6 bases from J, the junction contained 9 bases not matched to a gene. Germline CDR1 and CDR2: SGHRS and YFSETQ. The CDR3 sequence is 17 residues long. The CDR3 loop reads CASSLAPGTGMAGELFF. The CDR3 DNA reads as TGCGCCAGCAGCTTGGCCCCCGGGACAGGGATGGCCGGGGAGCTGTTTTTT.

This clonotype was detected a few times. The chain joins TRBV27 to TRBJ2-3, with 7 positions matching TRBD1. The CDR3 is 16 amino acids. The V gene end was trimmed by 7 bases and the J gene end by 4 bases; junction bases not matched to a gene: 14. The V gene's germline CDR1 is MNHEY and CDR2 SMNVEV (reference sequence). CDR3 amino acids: CASTPSTGDFSDTQYF. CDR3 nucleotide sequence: TGTGCCAGCACCCCATCAACAGGGGATTTTTCAGATACGCAGTATTTT.

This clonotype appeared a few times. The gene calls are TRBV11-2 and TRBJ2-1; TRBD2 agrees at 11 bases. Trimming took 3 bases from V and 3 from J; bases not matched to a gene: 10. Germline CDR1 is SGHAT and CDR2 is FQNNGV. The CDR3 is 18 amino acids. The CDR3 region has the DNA TGTGCCAGCAGCTTGGGCCTAGCGGGGGGACCCAACTACAATGAGCAGTTCTTC. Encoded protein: CASSLGLAGGPNYNEQFF.

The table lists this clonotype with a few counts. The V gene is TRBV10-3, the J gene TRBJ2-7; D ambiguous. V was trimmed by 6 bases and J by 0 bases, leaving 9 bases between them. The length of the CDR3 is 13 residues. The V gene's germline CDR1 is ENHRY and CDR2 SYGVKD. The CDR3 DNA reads TGTGCCATCAGGTTTGAGGACTCCTACGAGCAGTACTTC. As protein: CAIRFEDSYEQYF.

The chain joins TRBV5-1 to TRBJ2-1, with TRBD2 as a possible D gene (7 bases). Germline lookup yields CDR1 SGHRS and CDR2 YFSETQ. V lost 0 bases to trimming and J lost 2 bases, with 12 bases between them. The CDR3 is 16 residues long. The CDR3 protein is CASSLVFGGPYNEQFF. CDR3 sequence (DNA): TGCGCCAGCAGCTTGGTGTTCGGGGGGCCCTACAATGAGCAGTTCTTC.

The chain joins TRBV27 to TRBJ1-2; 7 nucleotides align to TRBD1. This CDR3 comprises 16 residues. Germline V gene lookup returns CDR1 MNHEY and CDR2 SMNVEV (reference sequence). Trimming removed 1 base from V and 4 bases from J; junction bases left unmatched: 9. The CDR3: CASSLLEGARFYGYTF. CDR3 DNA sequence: TGTGCCAGCAGTTTATTGGAGGGGGCGCGTTTCTATGGCTACACCTTC.

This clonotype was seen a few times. The CDR3 region has the DNA TGCGCCAGCAGCCAGGACAGGCGTGAAAAACTGTTTTTT. Protein product: CASSQDRREKLFF. The rearrangement uses TRBV4-3 and TRBJ1-4; 7 bases match TRBD1. The germline V gene encodes CDR1 LGHNA and CDR2 YSLEER. V shed 3 bases, J shed 7 bases, and the junction held 2 bases outside the gene matches. This CDR3 is built from 13 residues.

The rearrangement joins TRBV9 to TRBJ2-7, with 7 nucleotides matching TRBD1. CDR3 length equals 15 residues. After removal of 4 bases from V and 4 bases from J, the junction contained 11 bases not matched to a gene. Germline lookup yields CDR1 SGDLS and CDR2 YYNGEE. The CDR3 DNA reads TGTGCCAGCAGCCCCTGGGACAGCCCTTTTTACGAGCAGTACTTC. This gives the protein CASSPWDSPFYEQYF.

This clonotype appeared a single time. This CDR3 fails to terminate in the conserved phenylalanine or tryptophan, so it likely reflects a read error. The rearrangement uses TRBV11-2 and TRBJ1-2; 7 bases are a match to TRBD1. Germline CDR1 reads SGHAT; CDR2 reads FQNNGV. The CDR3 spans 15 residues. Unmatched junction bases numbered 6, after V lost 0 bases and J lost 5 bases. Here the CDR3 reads CASSLEQQGKYGYTI. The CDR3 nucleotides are TGTGCCAGCAGCTTAGAACAACAGGGGAAATATGGCTACACCATC.